This TCR beta chain was recorded in a study of esophageal squamous cell carcinoma under preoperative chemotherapy. The sample's time point: before preoperative PTX-NDP chemotherapy. Preoperative chemotherapy with paclitaxel-nedaplatin was given to patients before surgery. This clonotype counts as medium-sized. Its antigen is unknown. Study-wide results and limits: After chemotherapy, TCR diversity rose significantly in peripheral T cells but not in tumor-infiltrating lymphocytes.

There are 14 residues in the CDR3. Trimming removed 4 bases at V and 1 base at J, with 10 bases between. In germline, CDR1 is SGHTA, CDR2 FQGNSA. Using its own MiXCR run on the PCR reads, TCRdb lists one record per CDR3 protein. The sample lists approximately 16,000 distinct CDR3 sequences; less than 60% were seen once. This chain links TRBV7-2 with TRBJ2-5; D remains ambiguous. This TCR was recovered from a human donor with esophageal squamous cell carcinoma. The donor label of this sample is uncertain. The sample here was taken from a patient given preoperative chemotherapy. This CDR3 reads CASSSEAIQETQYF. CDR3 DNA sequence: TGTGCCAGCAGCTCAGAGGCAATCCAAGAGACCCAGTACTTC.